The clone carrying this TCR beta chain was seen a handful of times. A sample-barcoded 5' primer and a J-beta primer mix were used in a second PCR of roughly 7 to 12 cycles. TCRdb fed the 5' RACE reads into MiXCR, producing one record per CDR3 protein. The table records hundreds of thousands of distinct CDR3 sequences, nearly 60% of them present only once. The CDR3 is made up of 12 amino acids. Germline V gene lookup returns CDR1 SGHNT and CDR2 YYREEE (reference sequence). With 0 bases removed from V and 7 bases from J, the gap between germline ends came to 5 bases. The sample originates from a study of blood T cells in healthy people across ages. A minimum of 6 micrograms of total RNA was extracted per sample.

Sample: blood. This clonotype originated in a man younger than 40 in good health. The gene calls are TRBV5-4 and TRBJ2-1, with no clear D. Here the CDR3 reads CASSLAQNEQFF. For the CDR3, the DNA is TGTGCCAGCAGCTTGGCACAGAATGAGCAGTTCTTC.